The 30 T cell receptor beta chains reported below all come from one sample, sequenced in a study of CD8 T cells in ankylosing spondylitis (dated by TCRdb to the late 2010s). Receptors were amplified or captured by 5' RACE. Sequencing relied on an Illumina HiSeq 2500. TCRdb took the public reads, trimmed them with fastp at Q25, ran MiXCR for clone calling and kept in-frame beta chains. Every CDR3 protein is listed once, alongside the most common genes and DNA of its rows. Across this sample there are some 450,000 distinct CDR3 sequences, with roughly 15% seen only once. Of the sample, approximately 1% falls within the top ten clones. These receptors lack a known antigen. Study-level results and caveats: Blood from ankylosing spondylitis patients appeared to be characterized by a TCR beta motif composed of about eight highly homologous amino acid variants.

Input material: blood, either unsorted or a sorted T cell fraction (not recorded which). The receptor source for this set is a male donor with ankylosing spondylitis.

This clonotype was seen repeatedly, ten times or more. CDR3 nucleotides: TGTGCCAGCAGCTTAGGTCAAATCCTCACAGATACGCAGTATTTT. Protein sequence: CASSLGQILTDTQYF. The V and J genes are TRBV7-2 and TRBJ2-3, with D hard to call. Trimming removed 1 base from V and 2 bases from J, with 10 bases in between. Germline V lookup: CDR1 SGHTA, CDR2 FQGNSA. The length of the CDR3 is 15 residues.

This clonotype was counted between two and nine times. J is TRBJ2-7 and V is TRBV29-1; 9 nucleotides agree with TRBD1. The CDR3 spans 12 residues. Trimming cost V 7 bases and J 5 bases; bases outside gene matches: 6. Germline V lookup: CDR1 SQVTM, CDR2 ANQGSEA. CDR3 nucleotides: TGCAGCGGAGGACAGGGGACCAACGAGCAGTACTTC. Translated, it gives CSGGQGTNEQYF.

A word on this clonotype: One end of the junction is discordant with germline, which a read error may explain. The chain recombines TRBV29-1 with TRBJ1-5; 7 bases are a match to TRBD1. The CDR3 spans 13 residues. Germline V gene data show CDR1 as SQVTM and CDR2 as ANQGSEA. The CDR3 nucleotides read TGCAGCGTTGTCCAACAGGGGAATCAGGCCCAGCATTTT. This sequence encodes CSVVQQGNQAQHF.

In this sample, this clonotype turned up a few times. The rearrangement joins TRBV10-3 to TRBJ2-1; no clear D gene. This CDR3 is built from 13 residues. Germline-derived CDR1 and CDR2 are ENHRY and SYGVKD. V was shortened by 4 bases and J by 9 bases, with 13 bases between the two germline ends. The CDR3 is CAISGTSVGEQFF. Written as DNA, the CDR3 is TGTGCCATCAGTGGAACGAGCGTTGGTGAGCAGTTCTTC.

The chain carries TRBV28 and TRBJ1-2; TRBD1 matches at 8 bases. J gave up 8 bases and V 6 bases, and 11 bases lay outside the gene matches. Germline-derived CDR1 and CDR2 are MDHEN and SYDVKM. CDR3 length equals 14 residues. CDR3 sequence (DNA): TGTGCCAGCAGGCTGGACAGGGCAAATAGGGGCTACACCTTC. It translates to CASRLDRANRGYTF.

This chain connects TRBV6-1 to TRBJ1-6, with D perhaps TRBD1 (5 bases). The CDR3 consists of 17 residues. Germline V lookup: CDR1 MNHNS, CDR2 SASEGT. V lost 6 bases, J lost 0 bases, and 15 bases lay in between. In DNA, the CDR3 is TGTGCCAGCAGCCGTCAGGGTCGGACCTCCTATAATTCACCCCTCCACTTT. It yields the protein CASSRQGRTSYNSPLHF.

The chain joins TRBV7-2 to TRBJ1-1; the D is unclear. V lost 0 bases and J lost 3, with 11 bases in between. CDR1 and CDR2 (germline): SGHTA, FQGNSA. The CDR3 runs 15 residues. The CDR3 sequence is CASSLAPGVDTEAFF. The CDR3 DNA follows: TGTGCCAGCAGCTTAGCCCCGGGTGTCGACACTGAAGCTTTCTTT.

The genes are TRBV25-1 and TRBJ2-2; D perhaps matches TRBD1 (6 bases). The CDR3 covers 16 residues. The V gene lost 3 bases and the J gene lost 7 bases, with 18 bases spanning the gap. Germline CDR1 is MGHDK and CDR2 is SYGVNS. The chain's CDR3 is CASSDPQGKDGGELFF. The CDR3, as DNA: TGTGCCAGCAGTGACCCACAGGGAAAGGATGGCGGGGAGCTGTTTTTT.

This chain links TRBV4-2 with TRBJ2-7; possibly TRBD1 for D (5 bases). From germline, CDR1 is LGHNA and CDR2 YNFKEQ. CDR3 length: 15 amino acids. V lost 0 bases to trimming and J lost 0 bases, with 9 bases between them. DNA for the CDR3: TGTGCCAGCAGCCAAGAGGCAGGGAACTCCTACGAGCAGTACTTC. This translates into CASSQEAGNSYEQYF.

CDR3 in amino acids: CASHRTGAGNEQFF. The CDR3 DNA follows: TGTGCCAGCCATAGAACTGGGGCAGGAAATGAGCAGTTCTTC. This chain joins TRBV6-2 or TRBV6-3 and TRBJ2-1, with D tentatively TRBD1 (5 bases). The germline V gene encodes CDR1 MNHEY and CDR2 SVGEGT. This CDR3 has 14 amino acids. Trimming cost V 8 bases and J 7 bases, with 18 bases left between them.

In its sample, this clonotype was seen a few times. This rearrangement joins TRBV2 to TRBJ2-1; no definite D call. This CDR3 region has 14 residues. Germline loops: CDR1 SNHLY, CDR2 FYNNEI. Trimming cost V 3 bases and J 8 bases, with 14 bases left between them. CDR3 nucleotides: TGTGCCAGCAGTGAGTGGGTCAGTTCCTATGAGCAGTTCTTC. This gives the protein CASSEWVSSYEQFF.

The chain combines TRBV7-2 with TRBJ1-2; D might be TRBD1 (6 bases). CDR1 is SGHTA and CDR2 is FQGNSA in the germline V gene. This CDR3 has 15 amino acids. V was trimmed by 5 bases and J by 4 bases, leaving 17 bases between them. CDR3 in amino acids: CASSPGQGSLYGYTF. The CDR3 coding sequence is TGTGCCAGCAGCCCGGGACAAGGAAGCCTCTATGGCTACACCTTC.

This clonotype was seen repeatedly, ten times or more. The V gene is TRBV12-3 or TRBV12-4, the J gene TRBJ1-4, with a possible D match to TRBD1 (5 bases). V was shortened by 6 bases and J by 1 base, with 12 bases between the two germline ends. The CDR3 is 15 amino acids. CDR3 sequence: CASRPWGGTNEKLFF. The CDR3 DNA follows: TGTGCCAGCAGGCCCTGGGGCGGAACTAATGAAAAACTGTTTTTT.

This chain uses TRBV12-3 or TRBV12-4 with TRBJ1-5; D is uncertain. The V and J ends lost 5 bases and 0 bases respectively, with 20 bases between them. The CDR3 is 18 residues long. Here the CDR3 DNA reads TGTGCCAGCAGTCCAACCCCTGCAGGTTCGAATAGCAATCAGCCCCAGCATTTT. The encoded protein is CASSPTPAGSNSNQPQHF.

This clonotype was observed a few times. The CDR3 sequence: CASSPTLYEQYF. The CDR3 coding sequence is TGTGCCAGCAGCCCAACCCTGTACGAGCAGTACTTC. V usage is TRBV7-2 and J usage is TRBJ2-7; D ambiguous. V shed 5 bases and J shed 4 bases, with 9 bases lying between them. This CDR3 contains 12 residues. Germline lookup yields CDR1 SGHTA and CDR2 FQGNSA.

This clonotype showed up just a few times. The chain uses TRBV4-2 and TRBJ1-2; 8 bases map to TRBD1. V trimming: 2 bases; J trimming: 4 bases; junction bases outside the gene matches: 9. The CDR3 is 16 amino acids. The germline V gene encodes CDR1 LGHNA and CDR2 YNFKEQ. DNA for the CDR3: TGTGCCAGCAGCCAACGGACAGGGCCCTCCGGCTATGGCTACACCTTC. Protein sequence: CASSQRTGPSGYGYTF.

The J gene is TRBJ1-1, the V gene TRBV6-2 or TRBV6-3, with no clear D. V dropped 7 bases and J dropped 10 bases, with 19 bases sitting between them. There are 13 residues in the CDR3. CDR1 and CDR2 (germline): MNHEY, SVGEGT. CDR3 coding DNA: TGTGCCAGCAAAAGGACGGGCCCGGGAATAGCTTTCTTT. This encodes CASKRTGPGIAFF.

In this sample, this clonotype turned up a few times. The CDR3, as DNA: TGTGCCAGCAGCAAAGCTGGACAGTACTCCTACGAGCAGTACTTC. It translates to CASSKAGQYSYEQYF. This sequence joins TRBV21-1 and TRBJ2-7; no DNA check was done on the table's D call, TRBD1. TRBV21-1 is classified as a pseudogene. This CDR3 spans 15 amino acids.

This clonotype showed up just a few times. The CDR3 DNA follows: TGCGCCAGCAGCTTGGCCGGGACTAACACCTACGAGCAGTACTTC. This codes for CASSLAGTNTYEQYF. The rearrangement uses TRBV5-1 and TRBJ2-7; 7 nucleotides agree with TRBD2. Germline trimming cut 0 bases from V and 2 bases from J; bases unmatched to any gene: 5. Germline CDR1 reads SGHRS; CDR2 reads YFSETQ. The length of the CDR3 is 15 residues.

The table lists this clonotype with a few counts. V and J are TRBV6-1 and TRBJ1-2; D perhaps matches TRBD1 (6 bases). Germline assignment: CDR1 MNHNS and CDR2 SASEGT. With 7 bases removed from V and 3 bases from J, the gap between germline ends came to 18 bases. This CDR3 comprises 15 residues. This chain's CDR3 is CASKRDTMAYYGYTF. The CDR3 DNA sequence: TGTGCCAGCAAAAGGGACACGATGGCTTACTATGGCTACACCTTC.

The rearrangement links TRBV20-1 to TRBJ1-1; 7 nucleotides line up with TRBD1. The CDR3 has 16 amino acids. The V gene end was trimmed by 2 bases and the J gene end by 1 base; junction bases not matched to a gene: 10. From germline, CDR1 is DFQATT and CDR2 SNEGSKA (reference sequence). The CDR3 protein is CSARSPWTGGNTEAFF. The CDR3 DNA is TGCAGTGCTAGATCCCCCTGGACAGGCGGGAACACTGAAGCTTTCTTT.

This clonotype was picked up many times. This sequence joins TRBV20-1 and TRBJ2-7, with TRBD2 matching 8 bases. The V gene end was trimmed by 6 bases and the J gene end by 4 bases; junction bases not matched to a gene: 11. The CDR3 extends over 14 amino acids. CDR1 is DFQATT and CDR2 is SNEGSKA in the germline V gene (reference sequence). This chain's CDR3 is CSATAGTSGYEQYF. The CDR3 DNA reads TGCAGTGCAACCGCCGGGACTAGTGGGTACGAGCAGTACTTC.

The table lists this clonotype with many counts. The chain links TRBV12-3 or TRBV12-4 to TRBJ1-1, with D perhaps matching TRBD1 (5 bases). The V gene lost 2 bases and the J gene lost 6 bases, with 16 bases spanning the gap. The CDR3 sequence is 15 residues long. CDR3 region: CASSLTDSRSSEAFF. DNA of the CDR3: TGTGCCAGCAGTTTAACCGACAGTCGGTCCTCTGAAGCTTTCTTT.

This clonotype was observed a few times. The CDR3 DNA follows: TGTGCCAGCAGCTTATTGAGTGAAGGGAGGGGTGAAAAACTGTTTTTT. Translated: CASSLLSEGRGEKLFF. The V and J genes are TRBV7-9 and TRBJ1-4; a possible D gene is TRBD1 (5 bases). The CDR3 has 16 amino acids. Germline CDR1 and CDR2: SEHNR and FQNEAQ (reference sequence). V shed 2 bases and J shed 7 bases, with 17 bases lying between them.

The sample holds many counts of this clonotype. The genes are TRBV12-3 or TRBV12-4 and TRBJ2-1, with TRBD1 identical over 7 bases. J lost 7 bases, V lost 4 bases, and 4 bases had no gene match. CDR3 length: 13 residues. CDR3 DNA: TGTGCCAGCAGTTACAGGGGAGAGAATGAGCAGTTCTTC. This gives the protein CASSYRGENEQFF.

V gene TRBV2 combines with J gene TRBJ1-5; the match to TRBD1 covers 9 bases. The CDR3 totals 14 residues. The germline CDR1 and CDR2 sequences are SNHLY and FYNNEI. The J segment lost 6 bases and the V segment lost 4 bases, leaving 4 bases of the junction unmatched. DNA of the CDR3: TGTGCCAGCAGTGCTCAACAGGGGGCTCAGCCCCAGCATTTT. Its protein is CASSAQQGAQPQHF.

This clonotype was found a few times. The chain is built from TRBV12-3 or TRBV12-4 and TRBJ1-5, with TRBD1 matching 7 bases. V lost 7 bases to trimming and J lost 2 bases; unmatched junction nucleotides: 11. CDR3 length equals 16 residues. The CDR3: CASTITGAVGNQPQHF. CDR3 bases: TGTGCCAGCACCATAACAGGGGCCGTGGGCAATCAGCCCCAGCATTTT.

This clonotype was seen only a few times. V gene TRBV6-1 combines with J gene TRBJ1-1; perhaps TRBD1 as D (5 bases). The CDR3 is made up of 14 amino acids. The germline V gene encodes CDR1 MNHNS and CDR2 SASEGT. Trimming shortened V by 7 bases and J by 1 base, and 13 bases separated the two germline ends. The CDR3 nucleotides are TGTGCCAGCACCCCGGGACGGAAGAACACTGAAGCTTTCTTT. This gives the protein CASTPGRKNTEAFF.

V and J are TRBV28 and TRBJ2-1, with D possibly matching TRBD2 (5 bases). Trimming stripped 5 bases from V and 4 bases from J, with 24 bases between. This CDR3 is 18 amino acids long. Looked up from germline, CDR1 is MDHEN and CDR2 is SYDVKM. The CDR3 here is CASSPIPVGTGKYNEQFF. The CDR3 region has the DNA TGTGCCAGCAGTCCAATCCCGGTGGGTACGGGGAAATACAATGAGCAGTTCTTC.

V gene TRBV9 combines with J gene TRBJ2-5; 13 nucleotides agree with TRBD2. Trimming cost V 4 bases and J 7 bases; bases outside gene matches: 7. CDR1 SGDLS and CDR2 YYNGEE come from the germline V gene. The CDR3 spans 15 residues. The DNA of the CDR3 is TGTGCCAGCAGCTCCCGGACTAGCGGGGGCGGGACCCAGTACTTC. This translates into CASSSRTSGGGTQYF.